Following are 27 T cell receptor beta chains from one sample sequenced in a study of blood T cells in healthy people across ages. Then a second PCR, running roughly 7 to 11 cycles, was carried out with a sample-barcoded 5' primer and a J-beta primer mix. TCRdb re-derived calls from the 5' RACE reads in MiXCR, one entry per CDR3 protein. Of approximately 320,000 distinct CDR3 sequences listed, 27% are singletons. Material for sequencing was blood. The receptors originated from a woman in her 70s in good health.

As regards this clonotype: One junction end disagrees with the germline gene, perhaps due to a read error. The rearrangement joins TRBV7-3 to TRBJ2-1, with D possibly matching TRBD2 (5 bases). The CDR3 contains 16 residues. The germline V gene has CDR1 SGHTA and CDR2 FQGTGA. The CDR3 sequence: CASSLLSGSSYNERFF. The CDR3 bases are TGTGCCAGCAGCTTACTGAGCGGAAGCTCCTACAATGAGCGGTTCTTC.

The chain couples TRBV4-2 to TRBJ2-7; 10 bases map to TRBD2. The DNA end lines up better with TRBJ2-1; the J call may be wrong. The CDR3 spans 17 residues. Germline loops: CDR1 LGHNA, CDR2 YNFKEQ. The CDR3: CASSQSWASGRALEQFF. CDR3 DNA: TGTGCCAGCAGCCAAAGTTGGGCCAGCGGGAGGGCCCTGGAGCAGTTCTTC.

The chain carries TRBV20-1 and TRBJ2-5; 11 bases align to TRBD2. The V and J ends lost 2 bases and 5 bases, in that order; junction bases with no gene match: 4. CDR1 and CDR2 from the germline V gene are DFQATT and SNEGSKA (reference sequence). This CDR3 has 14 residues. CDR3 in amino acids: CSARPSGRRETQYF. The CDR3 nucleotides read TGCAGTGCTAGACCTAGCGGGAGGCGGGAGACCCAGTACTTC.

The chain recombines TRBV6-1 with TRBJ2-3; maybe TRBD2 (6 bases). Germline V gene sequence: CDR1 MNHNS, CDR2 SASEGT. The V end lost 6 bases, the J end lost 2 bases, and 18 bases lay between the germline ends. This CDR3 contains 16 residues. The CDR3, as DNA: TGTGCCAGCAGCCCCCTGGCGGGACTTCTCACAGATACGCAGTATTTT. Translation gives CASSPLAGLLTDTQYF.

Comments on this clonotype: Relative to the germline gene, one junction end is altered; a read error may explain this. The chain has TRBV3-1 and TRBJ2-6; 9 bases match TRBD1. CDR1 and CDR2 from the germline V gene are LGHDT and YNNKEL (reference sequence). This CDR3 spans 18 amino acids. The DNA of the CDR3 is TGTGCCGGCAGCCTGGGACAGGGAACAAACTCTGGGGCCAACGTCCTGACTTTC. Its translation is CAGSLGQGTNSGANVLTF.

The chain joins TRBV14 to TRBJ2-1, with no clear D. Per germline, CDR1 SGHDN and CDR2 FVKESK. The V end lost 5 bases, the J end lost 0 bases, and 14 bases lay between the germline ends. The CDR3 consists of 16 residues. CDR3 amino acids: CASSSGSASSYNEQFF. For the CDR3, the DNA is TGTGCCAGCAGCTCCGGCAGCGCGAGCTCCTACAATGAGCAGTTCTTC.

In the case of this clonotype: A read error may explain this, as a much larger clone is one base away. CDR3 bases: TGTGCCAGCAGTCGCCGGACGGCCCGGGGCACTGAAGTTTTCTTT. Translated, it gives CASSRRTARGTEVFF. The genes are TRBV27 and TRBJ1-1; tentative D call: TRBD1 (5 bases). This CDR3 is 15 amino acids long. In germline, CDR1 is MNHEY, CDR2 SMNVEV (reference sequence).

In this sample, this clonotype turned up a few times. The rearrangement links TRBV18 to TRBJ2-7, with 8 positions matching TRBD1. The junction had 13 bases not matched to a gene; V was cut back by 3 bases and J by 0 bases. CDR1 and CDR2 (germline): KGHSH, LQKENI. The CDR3 is 18 amino acids. CDR3 nucleotide sequence: TGTGCCAGCTCACCTTGGGGACAGGCACCGGCAAACTCCTACGAGCAGTACTTC. Residues: CASSPWGQAPANSYEQYF.

The J gene is TRBJ2-5, the V gene TRBV20-1; D gene unclear. The CDR3 extends over 15 amino acids. The germline V gene encodes CDR1 DFQATT and CDR2 SNEGSKA (reference sequence). The V end lost 6 bases, the J end lost 1 base, and 18 bases lay between the germline ends. For the CDR3, the DNA is TGCAGTGCACCCCCGTCATGGGGATCCCAAGAGACCCAGTACTTC. It encodes CSAPPSWGSQETQYF.

The J gene is TRBJ2-3, the V gene TRBV7-6; 8 positions agree with TRBD1. V was pared by 5 bases and J by 3 bases, with 10 bases of the junction left unmatched. The CDR3 is made up of 16 amino acids. Germline CDR1 reads SGHVS; CDR2 reads FNYEAQ. The CDR3, as DNA: TGTGCCAGCAGCCCGCCCGGGACAGGAAAGACAGATACGCAGTATTTT. Translating it yields CASSPPGTGKTDTQYF.

This clonotype was seen ten or more times. V gene TRBV24-1 combines with J gene TRBJ2-1; 11 positions agree with TRBD2. Germline V gene sequence: CDR1 KGHDR, CDR2 SFDVKD. Germline trimming cut 3 bases from V and 6 bases from J; bases unmatched to any gene: 6. CDR3 length: 16 residues. CDR3: CATSDPGTSGFNEQFF. The CDR3, as DNA: TGTGCCACCAGTGATCCCGGGACTAGCGGATTCAATGAGCAGTTCTTC.

In this sample, this clonotype turned up many times. This chain uses TRBV20-1 with TRBJ2-3, with TRBD2 identical over 13 bases. Germline V lookup: CDR1 DFQATT, CDR2 SNEGSKA (reference sequence). The CDR3 runs to 16 residues. The junction had 4 bases not matched to a gene; V was cut back by 3 bases and J by 1 base. CDR3 in DNA: TGCAGTGCTAGCCTACTAGCGGGAGGGCGCACAGATACGCAGTATTTT. It is translated as CSASLLAGGRTDTQYF.

The chain carries TRBV29-1 and TRBJ2-1; D may be TRBD1 (6 bases). Germline assignment: CDR1 SQVTM and CDR2 ANQGSEA. There are 15 residues in the CDR3. V was shortened by 5 bases and J by 5 bases, with 19 bases between the two germline ends. Here the CDR3 DNA reads TGCAGCGTTCTTCGGGATAAAGGGGGTAACAATGAGCAGTTCTTC. Translation: CSVLRDKGGNNEQFF.

In its sample, this clonotype was seen a few times. The chain has TRBV2 and TRBJ2-7; D is unclear. Germline values: CDR1 SNHLY, CDR2 FYNNEI. V lost 6 bases and J 5 bases, leaving 20 bases between the germline ends. The CDR3 length is 15 residues. CDR3 DNA: TGTGCCAGCAGGACCGAACACAGTGGCGACCACGAGCAGTACTTC. Translation: CASRTEHSGDHEQYF.

This clonotype was observed a handful of times. The genes are TRBV5-1 and TRBJ2-3; unclear D gene. The germline V gene encodes CDR1 SGHRS and CDR2 YFSETQ. This CDR3 contains 12 residues. V lost 4 bases, J lost 4 bases, and 7 bases lay in between. CDR3 coding DNA: TGCGCCAGCAGCAACAGCCCAGATACGCAGTATTTT. This sequence encodes CASSNSPDTQYF.

This sequence joins TRBV7-2 and TRBJ2-5, with 9 bases lining up with TRBD1. The end of the DNA aligns better with TRBJ2-7, so the J call may be wrong. The germline gives CDR1 SGHTA, CDR2 FQGNSA. There are 13 residues in the CDR3. The CDR3 loop is CASSLDRGGEQYF. DNA for the CDR3: TGTGCCAGCAGCTTGGACAGGGGAGGCGAGCAGTACTTC.

This clonotype has a count of ten or more. The chain joins TRBV12-3 or TRBV12-4 to TRBJ2-7; D not resolved. The ends were cut back, 3 bases at V and 2 bases at J, with 2 bases in the middle. This CDR3 is built from 11 residues. CDR3 in DNA: TGTGCCAGCAGTTTTACCTACGAGCAGTACTTC. Amino acid sequence: CASSFTYEQYF.

This clonotype has at least ten counts. The genes are TRBV7-2 and TRBJ2-1; tentatively, D is TRBD2 (5 bases). The V gene's germline CDR1 is SGHTA and CDR2 FQGNSA. V gave up 2 bases and J gave up 6 bases, with 17 bases separating them. The CDR3 contains 16 residues. DNA for the CDR3: TGTGCCAGCAGCTTAAAATTAGGAAGCGGAACCAATGAGCAGTTCTTC. Encoded protein: CASSLKLGSGTNEQFF.

V usage is TRBV5-6 and J usage is TRBJ1-3; D ambiguous. Germline V CDR1 and CDR2: SGHDT, YYEEEE. There are 12 residues in the CDR3. Trimming removed 0 bases from V and 5 bases from J, with 3 bases in between. The CDR3 is CASSLGRNTIYF. The CDR3 DNA is TGTGCCAGCAGCTTGGGAAGAAACACCATATATTTT.

This clonotype showed up just a few times. V and J are TRBV10-2 and TRBJ2-3, with D perhaps TRBD1 or TRBD2 (7 bases each). The germline gives CDR1 WSHSY, CDR2 SAAADI. The CDR3 sequence is 14 residues long. The V gene lost 6 bases and the J gene lost 6 bases, with 16 bases spanning the gap. Here the CDR3 reads CASRPQGGRDTQYF. CDR3 sequence (DNA): TGCGCCAGCAGACCCCAGGGGGGGCGGGATACGCAGTATTTT.

A few counts support this clonotype. The chain has TRBV11-2 and TRBJ1-4, with 7 bases that match TRBD1. CDR1 SGHAT and CDR2 FQNNGV come from the germline V gene. Trimming cost V 4 bases and J 0 bases; bases outside gene matches: 5. The CDR3 covers 16 residues. The CDR3 loop reads CASSSTGPATNEKLFF. CDR3 DNA: TGTGCCAGCAGCTCGACAGGGCCCGCAACTAATGAAAAACTGTTTTTT.

The chain employs TRBV24-1 and TRBJ2-3, with a tentative D call TRBD2 (5 bases). Trimming removed 12 bases from V and 1 base from J, with 13 bases in between. The CDR3 spans 13 residues. Germline CDR1 KGHDR, CDR2 SFDVKD. This CDR3 is CASRGKGTDTQYF. Here the CDR3 DNA reads TGTGCCTCTCGAGGGAAGGGCACAGATACGCAGTATTTT.

The chain joins TRBV28 to TRBJ2-5, with 8 bases fitting TRBD1. This CDR3 region has 14 residues. Germline-derived CDR1 and CDR2 are MDHEN and SYDVKM. V lost 5 bases and J lost 5; bases outside the gene matches: 7. The CDR3: CASSLRGPWETQYF. For the CDR3, the DNA is TGTGCCAGCAGTCTCAGGGGGCCCTGGGAGACCCAGTACTTC.

This clonotype has just a few counts. The chain recombines TRBV7-9 with TRBJ2-5; D possibly corresponds to TRBD1 (6 bases). CDR3 size: 14 residues. The germline gives CDR1 SEHNR, CDR2 FQNEAQ (reference sequence). V lost 6 bases to trimming and J lost 2 bases, with 13 bases between them. Written as DNA, the CDR3 is TGTGCCAGCAGTGACAGGCCGGGACAAGAGACCCAGTACTTC. Encoded protein: CASSDRPGQETQYF.

The rearrangement links TRBV18 to TRBJ1-1, with D perhaps TRBD1 (5 bases). Germline CDR1 is KGHSH and CDR2 is LQKENI. V shed 4 bases and J shed 1 base, with 7 bases lying between them. This CDR3 is built from 13 residues. As DNA, the CDR3 is TGTGCCAGCTCACAAGGGGAGAACACTGAAGCTTTCTTT. This sequence encodes CASSQGENTEAFF.

This clonotype was seen only a few times. The chain combines TRBV9 with TRBJ1-2; tentatively, D is TRBD1 (5 bases). This CDR3 spans 16 amino acids. From germline, CDR1 is SGDLS and CDR2 YYNGEE. The V gene lost 0 bases and the J gene lost 9 bases, with 21 bases spanning the gap. The CDR3 protein is CASSVVGQGGTLSYTF. The CDR3 coding sequence is TGTGCCAGCAGCGTAGTCGGGCAGGGAGGAACTTTGAGCTACACCTTC.

The J gene is TRBJ2-5, the V gene TRBV10-3; D not resolved. CDR3 size: 13 residues. From germline, CDR1 is ENHRY and CDR2 SYGVKD. Trimming removed 5 bases at V and 5 bases at J, with 12 bases between. The CDR3 reads CAISPADGETQYF. In DNA form, the CDR3 reads TGTGCCATCAGTCCCGCGGACGGGGAGACCCAGTACTTC.